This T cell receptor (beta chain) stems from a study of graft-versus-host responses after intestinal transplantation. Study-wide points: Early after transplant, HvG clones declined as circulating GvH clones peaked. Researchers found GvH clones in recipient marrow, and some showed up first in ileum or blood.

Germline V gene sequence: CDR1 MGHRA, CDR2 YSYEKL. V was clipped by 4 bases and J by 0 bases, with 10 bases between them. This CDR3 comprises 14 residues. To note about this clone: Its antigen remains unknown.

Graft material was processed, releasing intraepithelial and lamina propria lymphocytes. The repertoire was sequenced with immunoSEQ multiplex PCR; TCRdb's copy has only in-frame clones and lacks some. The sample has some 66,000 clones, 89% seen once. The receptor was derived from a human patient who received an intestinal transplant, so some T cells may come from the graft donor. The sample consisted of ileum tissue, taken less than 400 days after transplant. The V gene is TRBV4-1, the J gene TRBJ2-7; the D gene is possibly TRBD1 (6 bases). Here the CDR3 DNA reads TGCGCCAGCAGCCCCTGGACAGACTCCTACGAGCAGTACTTC. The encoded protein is CASSPWTDSYEQYF.